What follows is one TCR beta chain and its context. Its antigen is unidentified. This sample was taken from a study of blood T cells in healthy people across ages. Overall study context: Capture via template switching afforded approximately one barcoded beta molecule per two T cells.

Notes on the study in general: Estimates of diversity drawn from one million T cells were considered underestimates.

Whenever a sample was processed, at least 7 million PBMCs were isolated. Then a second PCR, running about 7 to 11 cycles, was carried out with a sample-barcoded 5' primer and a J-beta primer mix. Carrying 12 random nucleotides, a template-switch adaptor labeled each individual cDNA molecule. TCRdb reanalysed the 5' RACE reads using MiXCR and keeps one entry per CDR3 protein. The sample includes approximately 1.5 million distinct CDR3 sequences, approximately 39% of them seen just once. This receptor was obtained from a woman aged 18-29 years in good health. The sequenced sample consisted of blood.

DNA for the CDR3: TGTGCCAGCTCACAACAGGCGCACAATGAGCAGTACTTC. As protein: CASSQQAHNEQYF. The chain carries TRBV18 and TRBJ2-7, with D tentatively TRBD1 (5 bases). V dropped 4 bases and J dropped 7 bases, with 14 bases sitting between them. CDR1 is KGHSH and CDR2 is LQKENI in the germline V gene. CDR3 length equals 13 residues.